This T cell receptor beta chain came from a study of blood T cell repertoires in COVID-19. Study overall: Samples came from the United States, Italy and Spain, spanning acute and convalescent COVID-19. PBMCs, B-cell-depleted T cells, or T cells provided the cDNA or gDNA that made up the material.

In the original analysis: Counts of nucleated cells, estimated from reference gene primer amplification, were obtained. Clones were read by immunoSEQ multiplex PCR, and TCRdb kept only the in-frame ones, dropping some. V, J and clone size are taken as reported in that table, and D and trimming were inferred from the DNA itself. The repertoire has under 350,000 clones, about nine tenths of them found once; the top ten carry about 1.8%. Germline V gene data show CDR1 as LNHDA and CDR2 as SQIVND (reference sequence). The CDR3 sequence is 14 residues long. V was clipped by 5 bases and J by 5 bases, with 13 bases between them. Two consecutive negative NP/OP PCR tests, clearance, or resolved symptoms defined Cohort 3 recovery.

Sequences were obtained from PBMCs or T cells enriched from blood (not recorded which). The chain uses TRBV19 and TRBJ1-5, with D tentatively TRBD1 (6 bases). This clonotype was obtained from a woman in her thirties or forties who had recovered from COVID-19. CDR3 protein: CASSLGQIYQPQHF. CDR3 DNA: TGTGCCAGTAGTCTCGGACAGATTTATCAGCCCCAGCATTTT.